A single sample gave rise to the 5 T cell receptor beta chains below, sequenced in a study of T cell responses to AZD1222 COVID-19 vaccine. This table comes from immunoSEQ multiplex PCR, and its TCRdb copy is limited to in-frame clones, with some not included. Seen here are around 130,000 clones, around 88% observed once, and the top ten hold 3% to 4.5%. The specimen was peripheral blood, collected on day 0 of AZD1222 vaccination. The receptors here all came from an adult in good health.

V gene TRBV7-2 combines with J gene TRBJ2-3; unclear D gene. Germline loops: CDR1 SGHTA, CDR2 FQGNSA. The CDR3 consists of 13 residues. Trimming took 3 bases from V and 3 from J, leaving 7 bases between them. In DNA, the CDR3 is TGTGCCAGCAGCTTCATTAGAACAGATACGCAGTATTTT. It codes for CASSFIRTDTQYF.

This clone was recorded once. The chain is built from TRBV27 and TRBJ1-1; D uncertain. This CDR3 region has 13 residues. Per the germline V gene, CDR1 is MNHEY and CDR2 is SMNVEV (reference sequence). V was pared by 6 bases and J by 0 bases, with 8 bases between. The CDR3 DNA reads as TGTGCCAGCAGGATTCATGTGAACACTGAAGCTTTCTTT. Encoded protein: CASRIHVNTEAFF.

The rearrangement links TRBV9 to TRBJ2-7; 8 bases map to TRBD2. Germline CDR1 and CDR2: SGDLS and YYNGEE. The trim removed 0 bases at V and 3 bases at J, leaving 5 bases unmatched. This CDR3 has 15 amino acids. This CDR3 reads CASSVGVAGSYEQYF. In DNA form, the CDR3 reads TGTGCCAGCAGCGTAGGGGTAGCGGGGAGCTACGAGCAGTACTTC.

The V and J genes are TRBV11-2 and TRBJ1-5, with 7 positions matching TRBD1. The germline gives CDR1 SGHAT, CDR2 FQNNGV. The V gene end was trimmed by 5 bases and the J gene end by 4 bases; junction bases not matched to a gene: 2. The CDR3 covers 13 residues. This CDR3 reads CASSQGGNQPQHF. The DNA for the CDR3 is TGTGCCAGCAGCCAGGGGGGTAATCAGCCCCAGCATTTT.

A note on this clone: Other DNA sequences within the sample encode an identical CDR3. The rearrangement links TRBV30 to TRBJ1-1, with 8 bases that match TRBD1. Germline V lookup: CDR1 GTSNPN, CDR2 SVGIG (reference sequence). The CDR3 loop spans 14 amino acids. The J segment lost 0 bases and the V segment lost 2 bases, leaving 2 bases of the junction unmatched. CDR3 bases: TGTGCCTGGAGTCCGGGACAGGTGAACACTGAAGCTTTCTTT. Translation: CAWSPGQVNTEAFF.